The rows below give T cell receptor beta chains drawn from one sample of a study of T cells in Graves' hyperthyroidism and ophthalmopathy. TCRdb redid the calling of the multiplex PCR reads with MiXCR, one entry per CDR3 protein. The profile shows 500,000 to 800,000 distinct CDR3 sequences, approximately 42% of them singletons. Source material: peripheral blood or thyroid tissue (not recorded which). These receptors originate from an adult man with Graves' disease, either hyperthyroidism or ophthalmopathy (not recorded which). Each CDR3 is given with its conserved first and last residue. The order of the fields is clone size, V gene, J gene, D gene, CDR3 protein, CDR3 DNA. The D gene is left open where the match is weak. Not all rows give a size; the values are once, few, many and, for expanded clones, a class.

many	TRBV7-9	TRBJ1-1	NA	CASSLTSVTEAFF	TGTGCCAGCAGCTTAACCTCGGTCACTGAAGCTTTCTTT
NA	TRBV7-9	TRBJ2-7	TRBD2	CASSLGALAGVSYEQYF	TGTGCCAGCAGCTTAGGGGCTCTAGCGGGAGTCTCCTACGAGCAGTACTTC
NA	TRBV7-9	TRBJ2-7	NA	CASSQFGSYEQYF	TGTGCCAGCAGCCAATTTGGGTCCTACGAGCAGTACTTC
few	TRBV19	TRBJ1-5	NA	CATAGLHFQPQHF	TGTGCCACTGCAGGGTTGCATTTCCAGCCCCAGCATTTT
NA	TRBV20-1	TRBJ1-2	NA	CSARDRWSYYGYTF	TGCAGTGCTAGAGATCGGTGGAGCTACTATGGCTACACCTTC
NA	TRBV6-1	TRBJ1-2	NA	CASRGGDYGYTF	TGTGCCAGCAGGGGAGGGGACTATGGCTACACCTTC
few	TRBV6-5	TRBJ1-5	NA	CASSSMTADQPQHF	TGTGCCAGCAGTTCTATGACAGCTGATCAGCCCCAGCATTTT
NA	TRBV25-1	TRBJ1-2	TRBD1	CASPRDRANYGYTF	TGTGCTAGTCCCCGGGACAGGGCTAACTATGGCTACACCTTC
many	TRBV2	TRBJ1-5	NA	CASSFGRNQPQHF	TGTGCCAGCAGTTTCGGACGCAATCAGCCCCAGCATTTT
once	TRBV20-1	TRBJ1-1	NA	CSATRGGRNTEAFF	TGCAGTGCTACCAGGGGCGGCCGGAACACTGAAGCTTTCTTT
many	TRBV20-1	TRBJ1-5	NA	CSARQGIQPQHF	TGCAGTGCTAGACAGGGTATTCAGCCCCAGCATTTT
NA	TRBV10-3	TRBJ1-2	TRBD1	CASSEFGQGVGYTF	TGTGCCAGCAGTGAATTCGGACAGGGTGTTGGCTACACCTTC
once	TRBV5-1	TRBJ2-2	TRBD1	CAGSLTGVGTGELFF	TGCGCCGGCAGCTTGACAGGGGTCGGTACCGGGGAGCTGTTTTTT
NA	TRBV7-2	TRBJ2-7	NA	CASSSSGTWVEQYF	TGTGCCAGCAGTTCCTCGGGGACCTGGGTCGAGCAGTACTTC
NA	TRBV11-3	TRBJ1-2	NA	CASSAQGAYGYTF	TGTGCCAGCAGCGCACAGGGAGCCTATGGCTACACCTTC
few	TRBV6-5	TRBJ1-1	NA	CASSNQINTEAFF	TGTGCCAGCAGCAACCAGATAAACACTGAAGCTTTCTTT
NA	TRBV7-9	TRBJ2-6	NA	CASSLGGSAAVFSSGANVLTF	TGTGCCAGCAGCTTAGGAGGTTCGGCGGCAGTATTCAGCTCTGGGGCCAACGTCCTGACTTTC
few	TRBV7-8	TRBJ1-4	NA	CASSLRGQDEATNEKLFF	TGTGCCAGCAGCTTACGCGGGCAGGACGAAGCAACTAATGAAAAACTGTTTTTT
NA	TRBV29-1	TRBJ2-7	NA	CSSPSSGSYEQYF	TGCAGCTCGCCGAGTTCGGGCTCCTACGAGCAGTACTTC
many	TRBV7-9	TRBJ1-2	NA	CASGDSNYGYTF	TGTGCCAGCGGCGACAGTAACTATGGCTACACCTTC
NA	TRBV7-9	TRBJ1-2	NA	CASSVARDYGYTF	TGTGCCAGCAGTGTAGCCAGGGATTATGGCTACACCTTC
NA	TRBV20-1	TRBJ2-7	TRBD2	CSARDGLAGGYGYEQYF	TGCAGTGCTAGAGACGGACTAGCGGGGGGATATGGGTACGAGCAGTACTTC
few	TRBV7-3	TRBJ2-2	NA	CASSLFQGSGELFF	TGTGCCAGCAGCTTATTCCAGGGGTCGGGGGAGCTGTTTTTT
NA	TRBV12-3/TRBV12-4	TRBJ1-2	NA	CASSSGHTYGYTF	TGTGCCAGCAGTTCGGGACATACCTATGGCTACACCTTC
NA	TRBV20-1	TRBJ2-7	NA	CSARGESSYEQYF	TGCAGTGCTAGAGGCGAGAGCTCCTACGAGCAGTACTTC
NA	TRBV2	TRBJ1-1	TRBD1	CASIPRTGGTEAFF	TGTGCCAGCATTCCCCGGACAGGGGGCACTGAAGCTTTCTTT
few	TRBV28	TRBJ1-2	NA	CASSFKTFGGYTF	TGTGCCAGCAGTTTTAAGACATTCGGTGGCTACACCTTC
many	TRBV6-5	TRBJ2-5	NA	CASMLQETQYF	TGTGCCAGCATGCTACAAGAGACCCAGTACTTC
NA	TRBV25-1	TRBJ1-6	NA	CASTLGENSPLHF	TGTGCCAGCACTCTCGGGGAGAATTCACCCCTCCACTTT
many	TRBV10-3	TRBJ1-2	NA	CAISESLTANYGYTF	TGTGCCATCAGTGAGTCGTTGACAGCTAACTATGGCTACACCTTC
NA	TRBV7-9	TRBJ2-7	TRBD2	CASSAKPGLAYEQYF	TGTGCCAGCAGTGCGAAACCGGGACTAGCGTACGAGCAGTACTTC
NA	TRBV5-1	TRBJ1-1	NA	CASSLGRDNTEAFF	TGCGCCAGCAGCTTGGGTAGGGACAACACTGAAGCTTTCTTT
NA	TRBV7-9	TRBJ2-5	NA	CASSLEGRGGETQYF	TGTGCCAGCAGCTTGGAGGGTCGAGGAGGGGAGACCCAGTACTTC
many	TRBV7-9	TRBJ2-7	TRBD2	CASSTRTSGTYEQYF	TGTGCCAGCAGCACGCGGACTAGCGGAACCTACGAGCAGTACTTC
NA	TRBV29-1	TRBJ1-6	TRBD1	CSVVWDRDINSPLHF	TGCAGCGTTGTCTGGGACAGGGACATAAATTCACCCCTCCACTTT
once	TRBV29-1	TRBJ2-7	TRBD1	CSVRAPGQGAGYEQYF	TGCAGCGTGAGAGCTCCGGGACAGGGGGCGGGCTACGAGCAGTACTTC
once	TRBV20-1	TRBJ1-2	TRBD1	CSARDRGTDYGYTF	TGCAGTGCTAGAGATCGTGGGACAGACTATGGCTACACCTTC
NA	TRBV24-1	TRBJ1-2	NA	CATSAANVANYGYTF	TGTGCCACCAGTGCCGCTAACGTAGCTAACTATGGCTACACCTTC
many	TRBV10-3	TRBJ2-7	TRBD2	CAISGGGRNYEQYF	TGTGCCATCAGTGGCGGGGGGCGGAACTACGAGCAGTACTTC
NA	TRBV29-1	TRBJ2-7	NA	CSVESGLSYEQYF	TGCAGCGTTGAATCAGGCCTTTCCTACGAGCAGTACTTC
many	TRBV7-8	TRBJ2-5	NA	CASSPSLAPETQYF	TGTGCCAGCAGCCCATCGCTAGCGCCGGAGACCCAGTACTTC
NA	TRBV6-5	TRBJ2-7	TRBD2	CASSSSTSGTAAYEQYF	TGTGCCAGCAGCTCTTCGACTAGCGGGACGGCGGCCTACGAGCAGTACTTC
many	TRBV7-9	TRBJ1-2	TRBD1	CASSLSGQDLYGYTF	TGTGCCAGCAGCTTATCGGGACAGGACCTTTATGGCTACACCTTC
NA	TRBV5-1	TRBJ1-3	NA	CASSLGPSVSGNTIYF	TGCGCCAGCAGCTTGGGGCCAAGCGTCTCTGGAAACACCATATATTTT
few	TRBV7-9	TRBJ1-1	NA	CASSYSRQGTTEAFF	TGTGCCAGCAGTTACTCCCGCCAGGGGACCACTGAAGCTTTCTTT
many	TRBV7-6	TRBJ1-6	NA	CASGYRASSYNSPLHF	TGTGCCAGCGGCTACAGGGCCAGCTCCTATAATTCACCCCTCCACTTT
NA	TRBV4-1	TRBJ1-2	TRBD1	CASSRRTGPYGYTF	TGCGCCAGCAGCCGTCGGACAGGACCCTATGGCTACACCTTC
many	TRBV2	TRBJ1-6	NA	CASSGINSPLHF	TGTGCCAGCAGTGGGATCAATTCACCCCTCCACTTT
few	TRBV19	TRBJ2-7	NA	CASSIGAPYEQYF	TGTGCCAGTAGTATAGGGGCGCCCTACGAGCAGTACTTC
many	TRBV6-1	TRBJ2-5	NA	CASSDQTGTQYF	TGTGCCAGCAGCGACCAGACGGGGACCCAGTACTTC
NA	TRBV6-5	TRBJ1-5	NA	CASSLRSYNQPQHF	TGTGCCAGCAGTCTCAGATCTTACAATCAGCCCCAGCATTTT
few	TRBV20-1	TRBJ2-6	NA	CSARVSLHSGANVLTF	TGCAGTGCTAGAGTCAGCCTACACTCTGGGGCCAACGTCCTGACTTTC
few	TRBV20-1	TRBJ2-7	NA	CSARGPGQSYEQYF	TGCAGTGCTAGAGGTCCCGGACAATCCTACGAGCAGTACTTC
many	TRBV13	TRBJ1-2	NA	CASSGRFRDGHTF	TGTGCCAGCAGCGGCAGGTTCCGGGACGGCCATACCTTC
many	TRBV4-1	TRBJ1-5	TRBD1	CASSQGRTGGDQPQHF	TGCGCCAGCAGCCAAGGCAGGACAGGAGGGGATCAGCCCCAGCATTTT
NA	TRBV7-2	TRBJ1-5	NA	CASSLVWSKRNQPQHF	TGTGCCAGCAGCTTAGTTTGGTCGAAGAGGAATCAGCCCCAGCATTTT
NA	TRBV7-9	TRBJ2-1	TRBD2	CASSTTSGKQFF	TGTGCCAGCAGCACGACTAGCGGCAAGCAGTTCTTC
few	TRBV29-1	TRBJ1-1	NA	CSVMTIFSANTEAFF	TGCAGCGTTATGACGATTTTCTCGGCAAACACTGAAGCTTTCTTT